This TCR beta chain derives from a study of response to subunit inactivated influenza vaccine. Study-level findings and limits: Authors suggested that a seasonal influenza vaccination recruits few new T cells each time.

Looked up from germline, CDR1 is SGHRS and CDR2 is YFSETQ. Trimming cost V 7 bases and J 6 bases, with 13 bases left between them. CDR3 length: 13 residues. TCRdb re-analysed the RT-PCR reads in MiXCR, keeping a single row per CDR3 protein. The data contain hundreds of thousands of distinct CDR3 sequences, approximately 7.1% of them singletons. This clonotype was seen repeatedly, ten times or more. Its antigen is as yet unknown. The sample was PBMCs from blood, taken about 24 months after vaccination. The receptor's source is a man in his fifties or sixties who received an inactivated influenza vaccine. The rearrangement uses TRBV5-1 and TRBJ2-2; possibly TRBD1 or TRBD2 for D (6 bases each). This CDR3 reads CASSEGGPGELFF. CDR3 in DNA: TGCGCCAGCTCTGAGGGGGGACCCGGGGAGCTGTTTTTT.